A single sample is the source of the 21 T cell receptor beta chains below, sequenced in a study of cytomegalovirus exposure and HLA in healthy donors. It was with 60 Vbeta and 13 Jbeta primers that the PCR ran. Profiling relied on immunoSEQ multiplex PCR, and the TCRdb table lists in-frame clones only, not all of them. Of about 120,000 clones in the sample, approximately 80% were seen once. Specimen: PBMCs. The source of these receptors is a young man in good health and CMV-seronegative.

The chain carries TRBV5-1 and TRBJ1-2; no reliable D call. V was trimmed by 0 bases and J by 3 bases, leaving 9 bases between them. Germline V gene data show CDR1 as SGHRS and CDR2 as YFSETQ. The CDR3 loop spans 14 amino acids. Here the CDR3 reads CASSLVVGDYGYTF. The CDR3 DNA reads TGCGCCAGCAGCTTGGTCGTGGGCGACTATGGCTACACCTTC.

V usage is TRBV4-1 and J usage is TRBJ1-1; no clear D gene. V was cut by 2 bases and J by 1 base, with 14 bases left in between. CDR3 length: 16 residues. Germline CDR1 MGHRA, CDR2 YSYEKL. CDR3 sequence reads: CASSQPPWASNTEAFF. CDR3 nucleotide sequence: TGCGCCAGCAGCCAACCTCCCTGGGCTTCGAACACTGAAGCTTTCTTT.

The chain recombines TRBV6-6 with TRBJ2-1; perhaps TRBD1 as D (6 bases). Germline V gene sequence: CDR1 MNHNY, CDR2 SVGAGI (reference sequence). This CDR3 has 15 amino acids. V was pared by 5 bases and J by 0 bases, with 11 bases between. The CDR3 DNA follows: TGTGCCAGCAGTCCCCGGGACACCTCCTACAATGAGCAGTTCTTC. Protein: CASSPRDTSYNEQFF.

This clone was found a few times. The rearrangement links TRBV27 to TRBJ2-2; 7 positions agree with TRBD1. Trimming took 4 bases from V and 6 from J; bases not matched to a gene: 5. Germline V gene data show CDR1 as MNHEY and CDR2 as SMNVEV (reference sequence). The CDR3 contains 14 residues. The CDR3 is CASSSTQGAGELFF. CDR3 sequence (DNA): TGTGCCAGCAGTTCGACCCAGGGGGCCGGGGAGCTGTTTTTT.

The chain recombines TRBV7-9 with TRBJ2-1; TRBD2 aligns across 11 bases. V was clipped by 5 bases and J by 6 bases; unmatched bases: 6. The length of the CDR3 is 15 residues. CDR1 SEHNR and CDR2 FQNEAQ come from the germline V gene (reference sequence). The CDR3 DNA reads TGTGCCAGCAGCACTACTAGCGGGGGAATCAATGAGCAGTTCTTC. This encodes CASSTTSGGINEQFF.

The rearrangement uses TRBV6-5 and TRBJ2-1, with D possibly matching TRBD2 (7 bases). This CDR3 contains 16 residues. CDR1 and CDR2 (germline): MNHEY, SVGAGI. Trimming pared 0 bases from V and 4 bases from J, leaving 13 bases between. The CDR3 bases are TGTGCCAGCAGTTACTCGAGGGGGGGCCGATACAATGAGCAGTTCTTC. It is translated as CASSYSRGGRYNEQFF.

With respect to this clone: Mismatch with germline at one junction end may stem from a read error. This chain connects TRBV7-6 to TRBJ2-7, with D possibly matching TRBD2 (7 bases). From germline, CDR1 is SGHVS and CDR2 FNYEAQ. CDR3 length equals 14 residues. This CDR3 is CASRLGGGVGEQYF. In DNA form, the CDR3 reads TGTGCCAGCAGGTTAGGCGGGGGCGTTGGCGAGCAGTACTTC.

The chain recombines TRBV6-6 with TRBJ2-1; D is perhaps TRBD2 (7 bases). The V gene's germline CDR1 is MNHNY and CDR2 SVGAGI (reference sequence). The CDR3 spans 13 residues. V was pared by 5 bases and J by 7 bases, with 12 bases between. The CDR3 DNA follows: TGTGCCAGCAGTGGAAGGGGGGGGAATGAGCAGTTCTTC. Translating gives CASSGRGGNEQFF.

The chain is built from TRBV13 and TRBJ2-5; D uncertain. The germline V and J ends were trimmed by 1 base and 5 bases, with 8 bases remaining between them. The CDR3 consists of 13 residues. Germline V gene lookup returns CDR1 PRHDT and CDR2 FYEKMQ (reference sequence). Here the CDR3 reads CASSLVGEETQYF. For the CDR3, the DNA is TGTGCCAGCAGCTTAGTTGGAGAGGAGACCCAGTACTTC.

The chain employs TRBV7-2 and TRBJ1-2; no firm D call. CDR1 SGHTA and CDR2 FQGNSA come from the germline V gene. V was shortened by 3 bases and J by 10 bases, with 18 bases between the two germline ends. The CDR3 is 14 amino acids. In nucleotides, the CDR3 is TGTGCCAGCAGCTTGACCCCCGGGTCTATTCACTACACCTTC. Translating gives CASSLTPGSIHYTF.

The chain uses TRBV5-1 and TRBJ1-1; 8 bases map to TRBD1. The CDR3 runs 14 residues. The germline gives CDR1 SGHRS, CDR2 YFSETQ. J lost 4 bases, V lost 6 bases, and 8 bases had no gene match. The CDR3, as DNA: TGCGCCAGCAATCAGGGGGCAGTGGGCACTGAAGCTTTCTTT. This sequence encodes CASNQGAVGTEAFF.

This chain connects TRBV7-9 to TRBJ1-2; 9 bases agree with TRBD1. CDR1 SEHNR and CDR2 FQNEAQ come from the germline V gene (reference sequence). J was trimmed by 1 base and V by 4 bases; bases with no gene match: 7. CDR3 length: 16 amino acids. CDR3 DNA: TGTGCCAGCAGCTCCCTGGACAGGGGATATAACTATGGCTACACCTTC. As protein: CASSSLDRGYNYGYTF.

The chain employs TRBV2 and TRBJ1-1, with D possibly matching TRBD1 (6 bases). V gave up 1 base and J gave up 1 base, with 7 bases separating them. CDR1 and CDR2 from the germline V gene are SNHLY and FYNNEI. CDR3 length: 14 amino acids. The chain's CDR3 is CASSEGTENTEAFF. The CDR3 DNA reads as TGTGCCAGCAGTGAAGGGACAGAGAACACTGAAGCTTTCTTT.

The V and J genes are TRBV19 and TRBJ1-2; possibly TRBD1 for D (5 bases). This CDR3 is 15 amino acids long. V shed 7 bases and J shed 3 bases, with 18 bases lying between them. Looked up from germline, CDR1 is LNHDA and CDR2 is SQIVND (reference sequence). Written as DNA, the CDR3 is TGTGCCAGTACCCCCACCTGGGGAGGGGACTATGGCTACACCTTC. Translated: CASTPTWGGDYGYTF.

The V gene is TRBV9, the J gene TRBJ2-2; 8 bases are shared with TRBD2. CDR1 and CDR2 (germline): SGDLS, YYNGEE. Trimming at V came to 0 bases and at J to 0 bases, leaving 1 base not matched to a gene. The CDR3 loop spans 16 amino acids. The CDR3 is CASSVGGLANTGELFF. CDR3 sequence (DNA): TGTGCCAGCAGCGTAGGGGGACTAGCGAACACCGGGGAGCTGTTTTTT.

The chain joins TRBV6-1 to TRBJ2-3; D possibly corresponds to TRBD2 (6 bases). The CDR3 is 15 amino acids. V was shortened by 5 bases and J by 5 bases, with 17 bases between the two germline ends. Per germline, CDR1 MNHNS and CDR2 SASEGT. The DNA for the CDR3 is TGTGCCAGCAGTCCCCAGGTGGGGGGTGGAGATACGCAGTATTTT. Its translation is CASSPQVGGGDTQYF.

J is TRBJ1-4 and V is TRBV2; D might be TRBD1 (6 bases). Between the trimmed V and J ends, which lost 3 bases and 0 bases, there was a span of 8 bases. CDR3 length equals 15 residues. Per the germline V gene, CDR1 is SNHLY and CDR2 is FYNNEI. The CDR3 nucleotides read TGTGCCAGCAGTGAGGCAGGGGCAACTAATGAAAAACTGTTTTTT. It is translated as CASSEAGATNEKLFF.

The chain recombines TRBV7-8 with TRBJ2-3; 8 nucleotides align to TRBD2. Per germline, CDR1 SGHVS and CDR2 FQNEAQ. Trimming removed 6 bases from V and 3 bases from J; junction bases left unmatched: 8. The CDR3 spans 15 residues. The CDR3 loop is CASRLSGTRTDTQYF. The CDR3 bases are TGTGCCAGCAGGCTTTCCGGGACTAGAACAGATACGCAGTATTTT.

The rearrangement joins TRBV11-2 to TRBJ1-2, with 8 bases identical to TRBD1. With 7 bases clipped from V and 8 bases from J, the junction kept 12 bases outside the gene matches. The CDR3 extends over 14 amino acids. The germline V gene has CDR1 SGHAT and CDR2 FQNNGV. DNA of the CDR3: TGTGCCAGCACATCTTCCGGGACAGGTGGAGGCTACACCTTC. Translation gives CASTSSGTGGGYTF.

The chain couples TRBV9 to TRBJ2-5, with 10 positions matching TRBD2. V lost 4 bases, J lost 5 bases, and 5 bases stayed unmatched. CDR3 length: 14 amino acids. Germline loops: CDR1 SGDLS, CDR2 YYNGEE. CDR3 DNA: TGTGCCAGCAGCAGAGCGGGGGGGCCGGAGACCCAGTACTTC. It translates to CASSRAGGPETQYF. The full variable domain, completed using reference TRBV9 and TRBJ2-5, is DSGVTQTPKHLITATGQRVTLRCSPRSGDLSVYWYQQSLDQGLQFLIQYYNGEERAKGNILERFSAQQFPDLHSELNLSSLELGDSALYFCASSRAGGPETQYFGPGTRLLVL.

CDR3 loop: CASSADRAYYGYTF. The CDR3 coding sequence is TGTGCCAGCAGCGCAGACAGGGCGTACTATGGCTACACCTTC. This chain joins TRBV6-5 and TRBJ1-2, with 7 nucleotides matching TRBD1. Trimming cost V 6 bases and J 3 bases; bases outside gene matches: 7. The CDR3 consists of 14 residues. Per the germline V gene, CDR1 is MNHEY and CDR2 is SVGAGI.